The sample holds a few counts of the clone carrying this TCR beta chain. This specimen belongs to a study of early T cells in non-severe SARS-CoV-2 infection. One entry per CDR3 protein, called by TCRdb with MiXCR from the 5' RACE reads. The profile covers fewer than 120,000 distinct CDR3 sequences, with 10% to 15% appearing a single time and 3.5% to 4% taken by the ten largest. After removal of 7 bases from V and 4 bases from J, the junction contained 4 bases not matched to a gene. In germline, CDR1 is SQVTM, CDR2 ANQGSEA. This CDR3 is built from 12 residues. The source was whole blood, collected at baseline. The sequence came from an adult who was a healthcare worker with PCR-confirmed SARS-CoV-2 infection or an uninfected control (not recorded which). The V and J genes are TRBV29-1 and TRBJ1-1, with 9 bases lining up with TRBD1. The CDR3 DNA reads TGCAGCGGTAAGACAGGGGGCACTGAAGCTTTCTTT. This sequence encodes CSGKTGGTEAFF. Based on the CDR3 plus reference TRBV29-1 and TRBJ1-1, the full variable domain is SAVISQKPSRDICQRGTSLTIQCQVDSQVTMMFWYRQQPGQSLTLIATANQGSEATYESGFVIDKFPISRPNLTFSTLTVSNMSPEDSSIYLCSGKTGGTEAFFGQGTRLTVV.